This TCR beta chain was observed in a study of cytomegalovirus exposure and HLA in healthy donors. Vbeta (60) and Jbeta (13) primers were used in the PCR. TCRdb keeps only in-frame clones here, not all; method: immunoSEQ multiplex PCR. The sample has about 40,000 clones, 60% to 70% seen once. Only one count was recorded for this clone. This CDR3 region has 15 residues. Trimming took 6 bases from V and 8 from J, leaving 20 bases between them. The V gene's germline CDR1 is SGHTA and CDR2 FQGNSA. The chain joins TRBV7-2 to TRBJ2-1; tentatively, D is TRBD2 (5 bases). This sequence was found in a man aged 60-69 years in good health and CMV-seropositive. The sample was PBMCs. In DNA, the CDR3 is TGTGCCAGCAGTCTCCAGACCGGGAAGGGCTATGAGCAGTTCTTC. The encoded protein is CASSLQTGKGYEQFF. Full variable domain (rest looked up from reference TRBV7-2 and TRBJ2-1): GAGVSQSPSNKVTEKGKDVELRCDPISGHTALYWYRQSLGQGLEFLIYFQGNSAPDKSGLPSDRFSAERTGGSVSTLTIQRTQQEDSAVYLCASSLQTGKGYEQFFGPGTRLTVL.